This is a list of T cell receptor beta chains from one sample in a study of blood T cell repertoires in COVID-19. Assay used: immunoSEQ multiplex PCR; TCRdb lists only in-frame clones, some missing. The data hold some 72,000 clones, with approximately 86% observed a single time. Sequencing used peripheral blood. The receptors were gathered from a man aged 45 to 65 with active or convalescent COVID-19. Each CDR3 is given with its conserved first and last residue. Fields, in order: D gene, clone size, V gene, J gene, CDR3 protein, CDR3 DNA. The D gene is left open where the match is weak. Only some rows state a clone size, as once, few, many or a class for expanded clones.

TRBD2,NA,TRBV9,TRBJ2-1,CASSVTSGSYNEQFF,TGTGCCAGCAGCGTTACTAGCGGATCCTACAATGAGCAGTTCTTC
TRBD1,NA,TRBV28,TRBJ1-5,CASSTSDRGHFPQHF,TGTGCCAGCAGTACAAGCGACAGGGGCCATTTCCCCCAGCATTTT
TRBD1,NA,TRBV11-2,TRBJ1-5,CASSLDPQGAKGSNQPQHF,TGTGCCAGCAGCTTAGACCCTCAGGGGGCAAAGGGGAGCAATCAGCCCCAGCATTTT
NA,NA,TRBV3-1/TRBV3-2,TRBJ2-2,CASSQLTGELFF,TGTGCCAGCAGCCAGCTAACCGGGGAGCTGTTTTTT
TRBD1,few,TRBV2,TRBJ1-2,CASRPGQGHGYTF,TGTGCCAGCAGACCGGGACAGGGGCATGGCTACACCTTC
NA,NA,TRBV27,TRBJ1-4,CASSFQGFNEKLFF,TGTGCCAGCAGTTTCCAGGGATTTAATGAAAAACTGTTTTTT
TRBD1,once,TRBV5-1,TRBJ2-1,CASSRGTAEYNEQFF,TGCGCCAGCAGCCGAGGGACAGCAGAGTACAATGAGCAGTTCTTC
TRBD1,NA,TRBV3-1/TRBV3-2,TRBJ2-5,CASSQRTGQETQYF,TGTGCCAGCAGCCAACGGACAGGGCAGGAGACCCAGTACTTC
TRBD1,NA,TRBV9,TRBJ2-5,CASSVVGTAGETQYF,TGTGCCAGCAGCGTGGTCGGGACAGCCGGAGAGACCCAGTACTTC
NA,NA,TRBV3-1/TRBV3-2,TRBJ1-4,CASSPPQGNEKLFF,TGTGCCAGCAGCCCTCCCCAGGGTAATGAAAAACTGTTTTTT